What follows are 19 T cell receptor beta chains derived from one specimen sequenced in a study of PD-1 blockade in classical Hodgkin lymphoma. Libraries were prepared by immunoSEQ multiplex PCR; TCRdb keeps only in-frame clonotypes and omits some of them. The sample lists 20,000 to 30,000 clones, 70% to 80% occurring once. As to time point: cycle 4 day 1 (C4D1), after six to seven weeks of nivolumab. Each and every patient relapsed after autologous stem cell transplantation, and patients got differing brentuximab vedotin exposure. Sequencing used peripheral blood mononuclear cells (PBMCs), obtained before the fourth cycle of nivolumab. These TCRs come from a human donor with classical Hodgkin lymphoma.

The chain uses TRBV6-1 and TRBJ1-2; the D gene is possibly TRBD1 (6 bases). CDR1 is MNHNS, CDR2 SASEGT, per germline. CDR3 length equals 15 residues. V lost 4 bases, J lost 4 bases, and 16 bases lay in between. The CDR3 loop is CASSARGPALYGYTF. The CDR3 bases are TGTGCCAGCAGTGCCAGGGGCCCAGCCCTCTATGGCTACACCTTC.

The V gene is TRBV5-3, the J gene TRBJ1-2; a possible D gene is TRBD1 (6 bases). TRBV5-3 is noted as an ORF with a role that remains uncertain. The V end was cut by 8 bases, the J end by 0 bases, with 17 bases between. This CDR3 is built from 15 residues. For the CDR3, the DNA is TGTGCCAGCACTCCTCGCTGGGGGCCTAACTATGGCTACACCTTC. Its translation: CASTPRWGPNYGYTF.

This clone appeared a few times. The chain has TRBV6-1 and TRBJ1-1; a weak D match, TRBD1 (6 bases). The CDR3 is made up of 13 amino acids. Trimming pared 6 bases from V and 6 bases from J, leaving 14 bases between. From germline, CDR1 is MNHNS and CDR2 SASEGT. The CDR3, as DNA: TGTGCCAGCAGCCCTGGGGGCATCTCTGAAGCTTTCTTT. Protein product: CASSPGGISEAFF.

The V call is TRBV11-2, the J call TRBJ2-3; the D call may be TRBD1 or TRBD2 (5 bases each). Per the germline V gene, CDR1 is SGHAT and CDR2 is FQNNGV. The CDR3 covers 15 residues. The V and J ends lost 0 bases and 0 bases respectively, with 7 bases between them. CDR3 sequence: CASSLDGASTDTQYF. The CDR3 DNA sequence: TGTGCCAGCAGCTTAGACGGGGCTAGCACAGATACGCAGTATTTT.

The chain joins TRBV7-9 to TRBJ1-6; possible D gene TRBD1, 5 bases. Germline-derived CDR1 and CDR2 are SEHNR and FQNEAQ (reference sequence). The CDR3 length is 15 residues. The V and J ends lost 7 bases and 1 base respectively, with 11 bases between them. Here the CDR3 reads CASTHGGSYNSPLHF. The CDR3 nucleotides are TGTGCCAGCACCCACGGGGGATCCTATAATTCACCCCTCCACTTT.

This clone was observed a few times. This rearrangement joins TRBV11-3 to TRBJ1-4; D is ambiguous. V lost 0 bases, J lost 10 bases, and 9 bases lay in between. The CDR3 contains 13 residues. The V gene's germline CDR1 is SGHNT and CDR2 YENEEA. The CDR3 coding sequence is TGTGCCAGCAGCTTAGACAGCATGGGAAAACTGTTTTTT. Translating gives CASSLDSMGKLFF. The entire variable domain, with the rest obtained from reference TRBV11-3 and TRBJ1-4, is as follows: EAGVVQSPRYKIIEKKQPVAFWCNPISGHNTLYWYLQNLGQGPELLIRYENEEAVDDSQLPKDRFSAERLKGVDSTLKIQPAELGDSAVYLCASSLDSMGKLFFGSGTQLSVL.

V gene TRBV4-1 combines with J gene TRBJ1-5; TRBD1 aligns across 8 bases. Germline trimming cut 6 bases from V and 4 bases from J; bases unmatched to any gene: 8. Germline-derived CDR1 and CDR2 are MGHRA and YSYEKL. This CDR3 is built from 15 residues. The CDR3: CASRPQGAGNQPQHF. For the CDR3, the DNA is TGCGCCAGCAGACCGCAGGGGGCAGGGAATCAGCCCCAGCATTTT.

This clone was found once. The chain has TRBV28 and TRBJ2-2; the D call may be TRBD1 or TRBD2 (6 bases each). Germline CDR1 reads MDHEN; CDR2 reads SYDVKM. Trimming left V 3 bases short and J 0 bases short, with 8 bases between. There are 15 residues in the CDR3. The chain's CDR3 is CASSLRGANTGELFF. Written as DNA, the CDR3 is TGTGCCAGCAGTTTGAGGGGGGCGAACACCGGGGAGCTGTTTTTT.

The chain is built from TRBV6-4 and TRBJ2-2; D might be TRBD2 (6 bases). The CDR3 runs 14 residues. Trimming removed 6 bases at V and 1 base at J, with 9 bases between. Per the germline V gene, CDR1 is MRHNA and CDR2 is SNTAGT. The DNA for the CDR3 is TGTGCCAGCAGCCGGGACTGGAACACCGGGGAGCTGTTTTTT. Its translation is CASSRDWNTGELFF.

V usage is TRBV5-4 and J usage is TRBJ1-5; 8 nucleotides match TRBD1. The germline V gene encodes CDR1 SGHNT and CDR2 YYREEE (reference sequence). After removal of 4 bases from V and 3 bases from J, the junction contained 3 bases not matched to a gene. CDR3 size: 14 residues. CDR3 sequence: CASSRGQVNQPQHF. The CDR3 nucleotides read TGTGCCAGCAGCCGGGGACAGGTCAATCAGCCCCAGCATTTT.

The V gene is TRBV6-6, the J gene TRBJ1-2, with D perhaps matching TRBD1 (5 bases). In germline, CDR1 is MNHNY, CDR2 SVGAGI (reference sequence). The CDR3 contains 13 residues. V dropped 6 bases and J dropped 5 bases, with 13 bases sitting between them. The CDR3 spells CASSREGTYGYTF. The CDR3 nucleotides read TGTGCCAGCAGCCGGGAGGGGACGTATGGCTACACCTTC.

The chain uses TRBV7-2 and TRBJ1-3; no firm D call. There are 13 residues in the CDR3. Trimming removed 7 bases at V and 4 bases at J, with 11 bases between. CDR1 SGHTA and CDR2 FQGNSA come from the germline V gene. The CDR3 DNA reads as TGTGCCAGCACCTACGGCCGGGGAAACACCATATATTTT. It specifies CASTYGRGNTIYF. Full variable domain (missing parts from reference TRBV7-2 and TRBJ1-3): GAGVSQSPSNKVTEKGKDVELRCDPISGHTALYWYRQSLGQGLEFLIYFQGNSAPDKSGLPSDRFSAERTGGSVSTLTIQRTQQEDSAVYLCASTYGRGNTIYFGEGSWLTVV.

The gene calls are TRBV6-1 and TRBJ2-1; 7 positions match TRBD1. The ends lost 7 bases at V and 4 bases at J; junction bases unmatched: 10. CDR3 length: 15 residues. Germline CDR1 reads MNHNS; CDR2 reads SASEGT. CDR3 coding DNA: TGTGCCAGCAAGAGCGAGGGGACAGCATACAATGAGCAGTTCTTC. Its protein is CASKSEGTAYNEQFF.

The chain combines TRBV7-9 with TRBJ1-1; 7 bases fit TRBD1. The length of the CDR3 is 14 residues. CDR1 is SEHNR, CDR2 FQNEAQ, per germline (reference sequence). Trimming cost V 6 bases and J 2 bases; bases outside gene matches: 6. As DNA, the CDR3 is TGTGCCAGCAGACCGGACAGGTATAACACTGAAGCTTTCTTT. As protein: CASRPDRYNTEAFF.

This clone was seen only once. V gene TRBV6-6 combines with J gene TRBJ1-4, with D perhaps TRBD1 (6 bases). Germline V lookup: CDR1 MNHNY, CDR2 SVGAGI (reference sequence). This CDR3 has 15 amino acids. The V end lost 0 bases, the J end lost 8 bases, and 13 bases lay between the germline ends. The DNA for the CDR3 is TGTGCCAGCAGTTACTCACAGGGCCTCGAGGAAAAACTGTTTTTT. This encodes CASSYSQGLEEKLFF.

V gene TRBV6-5 combines with J gene TRBJ1-6, with unresolved D. The V end lost 4 bases, the J end lost 2 bases, and 9 bases lay between the germline ends. The CDR3 loop spans 15 amino acids. Germline V gene lookup returns CDR1 MNHEY and CDR2 SVGAGI. The CDR3 spells CASSFRPTYNSPLHF. As DNA, the CDR3 is TGTGCCAGCAGTTTCCGACCAACCTATAATTCACCCCTCCACTTT.

This clone occurred a few times. V is TRBV29-1 and J is TRBJ1-1; D gene uncertain. V lost 7 bases to trimming and J lost 3 bases, with 6 bases between them. The germline CDR1 and CDR2 sequences are SQVTM and ANQGSEA. The CDR3 has 10 amino acids. CDR3 loop: CSGQDTEAFF. Written as DNA, the CDR3 is TGCAGCGGCCAGGACACTGAAGCTTTCTTT.

The J gene is TRBJ2-2, the V gene TRBV5-1; 14 nucleotides agree with TRBD2. Trimming took 5 bases from V and 6 from J; bases not matched to a gene: 3. Looked up from germline, CDR1 is SGHRS and CDR2 is YFSETQ. This CDR3 contains 15 residues. The CDR3 loop reads CASSGLAGGSGELFF. The CDR3 nucleotides are TGCGCCAGCAGTGGACTAGCGGGGGGCTCCGGGGAGCTGTTTTTT.

This CDR3 is CASSTHRSPNEKLFF. For the CDR3, the DNA is TGTGCCAGCAGCACCCACAGGTCCCCTAATGAAAAACTGTTTTTT. V usage is TRBV2 and J usage is TRBJ1-4, with D possibly being TRBD1 (5 bases). The V and J ends lost 6 bases and 3 bases respectively, with 14 bases between them. The germline gives CDR1 SNHLY, CDR2 FYNNEI. This CDR3 comprises 15 residues.